This T cell receptor beta chain was identified in a study of T cell responses to AZD1222 COVID-19 vaccine. Data came from immunoSEQ multiplex PCR; TCRdb stores just in-frame clones and leaves some out. Of 95,000 to 100,000 clones in the sample, roughly nine tenths were seen once. This clone occurred once. This sample also contains other DNA sequences that code for the same CDR3. Germline lookup yields CDR1 MDHEN and CDR2 SYDVKM. Trimming removed 4 bases at V and 0 bases at J, with 13 bases between. The CDR3 is 16 residues long. The sample in question was peripheral blood, obtained on day 0 of AZD1222 vaccination. V usage is TRBV28 and J usage is TRBJ1-3; possibly TRBD1 for D (6 bases). The origin of this receptor is an adult in good health. CDR3 sequence reads: CASSSPGGGSGNTIYF. Written as DNA, the CDR3 is TGTGCCAGCAGTTCCCCAGGAGGGGGCTCTGGAAACACCATATATTTT.